The rows below give T cell receptor beta chains drawn from one sample of a study of blood T cell dynamics during melanoma immunotherapy. Method: immunoSEQ multiplex PCR; TCRdb's copy keeps in-frame clones and lacks some. In the table there are about 7,600 clones, roughly 84% of which are singletons. The material sequenced was blood, taken from a patient treated with checkpoint blockade. The receptors originated from a human donor with melanoma. The CDR3 runs from the conserved cysteine through the conserved F or W. The order of the fields is D gene, V gene, J gene, clone size, CDR3 protein, CDR3 DNA. The D gene is left open where the match is weak. A row's size may be missing; if present it is once, few, many or a size class.

.	TRBV25-1	TRBJ2-5	.	CASSGGGLWNF	TGTGCCAGCAGTGGGGGGGGGCTCTGGAACTTC
.	TRBV5-1	TRBJ1-1	.	CASSQGTGNTEAFF	TGCGCCAGCAGCCAAGGGACGGGGAACACTGAAGCTTTCTTT
.	TRBV19	TRBJ2-5	.	CASPHRDSNLREQYF	TGTGCCAGTCCACACCGGGACAGTAATCTTCGGGAGCAGTACTTC
.	TRBV29-1	TRBJ1-2	.	CSVVMGSNYGYTF	TGCAGCGTCGTCATGGGATCTAACTATGGCTACACCTTC
.	TRBV28	TRBJ1-4	.	CASSFQSRKNEKLFF	TGTGCCAGCAGTTTCCAGTCCAGAAAAAATGAAAAACTGTTTTTT
.	TRBV5-5	TRBJ1-5	few	CASSRVRSNQPQHF	TGTGCCAGCAGCCGGGTTCGGAGCAATCAGCCCCAGCATTTT
.	TRBV10-3	TRBJ2-1	.	CAISSSYNEQFF	TGTGCCATCAGTAGCTCCTACAATGAGCAGTTCTTC
.	TRBV4-2	TRBJ2-7	.	CASSQEWVSYEQYF	TGTGCCAGCAGCCAAGAGTGGGTTTCCTACGAGCAGTACTTC
.	TRBV7-2	TRBJ1-5	.	CASSFTPGNQPQHF	TGTGCCAGCAGCTTTACGCCGGGCAATCAGCCCCAGCATTTT
.	TRBV5-1	TRBJ2-7	.	CASSSQGTYEQYF	TGCGCCAGCAGTTCACAGGGAACCTACGAGCAGTACTTC
TRBD1	TRBV4-1	TRBJ1-3	.	CASSRDGTGGTAGNTIYF	TGCGCCAGCAGCCGCGACGGGACAGGGGGAACAGCTGGAAACACCATATATTTT
.	TRBV5-4	TRBJ1-2	once	CASSLLGAPGLYGYTF	TGTGCCAGCAGCTTGCTAGGGGCGCCTGGGCTTTATGGCTACACCTTC
.	TRBV28	TRBJ1-2	.	CATQSINYGYTF	TGTGCCACCCAATCTATAAACTATGGCTACACCTTC
TRBD2	TRBV10-1	TRBJ2-5	.	CASSESSGVQETQYF	TGCGCCAGCAGTGAGTCGAGCGGGGTCCAAGAGACCCAGTACTTC
.	TRBV11-2	TRBJ1-5	.	CASSLYRNQPQHF	TGTGCCAGCAGCTTATACAGGAATCAGCCCCAGCATTTT
TRBD1	TRBV5-6	TRBJ1-6	.	CASSFRDRNSPLHF	TGTGCCAGCAGCTTCCGGGACAGAAATTCACCCCTCCACTTT
TRBD1	TRBV7-9	TRBJ2-2	few	CASSRGTGLTGELFF	TGTGCCAGCAGCCGTGGGACAGGACTCACCGGGGAGCTGTTTTTT
.	TRBV19	TRBJ1-2	.	CASSMRDKGLGYTF	TGTGCCAGTAGTATGCGAGACAAGGGCCTCGGCTACACCTTC
TRBD1	TRBV9	TRBJ1-2	few	CASSGQPGQGYGYTF	TGTGCCAGCAGCGGGCAGCCGGGACAGGGTTATGGCTACACCTTC
.	TRBV7-9	TRBJ1-4	.	CASSRVGEKLFF	TGTGCCAGCAGTAGGGTGGGCGAAAAACTGTTTTTT
TRBD1	TRBV2	TRBJ1-2	few	CASRTGTGYSGYTF	TGTGCCAGCAGAACCGGGACAGGGTACTCTGGCTACACCTTC
.	TRBV6-1	TRBJ1-2	.	CASLGRWTRIGYTF	TGTGCCAGCCTTGGCAGGTGGACTCGGATCGGCTACACCTTC
TRBD1	TRBV11-2	TRBJ1-2	.	CASSLGGTGATRDGYTF	TGTGCCAGCAGCTTAGGTGGGACAGGGGCCACGAGGGATGGCTACACCTTC
.	TRBV28	TRBJ1-6	.	CASSLFRALNSPLHF	TGTGCCAGCAGTTTATTCCGGGCCCTCAATTCACCCCTCCACTTT
.	TRBV28	TRBJ1-5	.	CASSLPLGGYQPQHF	TGTGCCAGCAGTCTACCCCTTGGGGGTTATCAGCCCCAGCATTTT
.	TRBV18	TRBJ2-5	.	CASSPGYTKETQYF	TGTGCCAGCTCGCCAGGATACACGAAAGAGACCCAGTACTTC
.	TRBV15	TRBJ1-2	once	CATSREMGRGVSGYTF	TGTGCCACCAGCAGAGAAATGGGGCGGGGGGTTAGTGGCTACACCTTC
.	TRBV5-1	TRBJ1-3	.	CASRKTGNSGNTIYF	TGCGCCAGCAGAAAAACGGGGAACTCTGGAAACACCATATATTTT
.	TRBV4-1	TRBJ2-1	.	CASSQRQRYYNEQFF	TGCGCCAGCAGCCAGCGACAGCGATATTACAATGAGCAGTTCTTC
.	TRBV15	TRBJ2-7	.	CATSRDALSYEQYF	TGTGCCACCAGCAGAGACGCTCTCTCCTACGAGCAGTACTTC
.	TRBV9	TRBJ1-5	.	CASGGGQSSQPQHF	TGTGCCAGTGGAGGAGGACAGTCCAGTCAGCCCCAGCATTTT
.	TRBV29-1	TRBJ1-1	.	CSVVGHLNTEAFF	TGCAGCGTTGTCGGACATTTGAACACTGAAGCTTTCTTT
.	TRBV7-8	TRBJ2-7	.	CASSLAGRVYEQYF	TGTGCCAGCAGCTTAGCAGGGCGCGTCTACGAGCAGTACTTC
.	TRBV2	TRBJ2-6	.	CASSEEGPRVSGANVLTF	TGTGCCAGCAGTGAGGAGGGCCCAAGAGTTTCTGGGGCCAACGTCCTGACTTTC
.	TRBV7-6	TRBJ1-6	.	CASSLAGYNSPLHF	TGTGCCAGCAGCTTAGCAGGCTATAATTCACCCCTCCACTTT
TRBD2	TRBV15	TRBJ2-1	.	CATSGGTSGHNEQFF	TGTGCCACCAGCGGGGGGACTAGCGGACACAATGAGCAGTTCTTC
.	TRBV5-1	TRBJ1-2	.	CASSLDRGGYGYTF	TGCGCCAGCAGCTTGGATCGGGGGGGCTATGGCTACACCTTC
.	TRBV2	TRBJ1-1	.	CASIQRGSSAEAFF	TGTGCCAGCATCCAAAGGGGGAGTAGTGCTGAAGCTTTCTTT
.	TRBV27	TRBJ2-5	.	CASSSFPGRDGRETQYF	TGTGCCAGCAGTTCCTTCCCGGGCAGGGACGGTCGGGAGACCCAGTACTTC
TRBD2	TRBV7-3	TRBJ2-2	.	CASSPGLAGGPDGELFF	TGTGCCAGCAGCCCCGGACTAGCGGGAGGGCCCGACGGGGAGCTGTTTTTT
.	TRBV5-6	TRBJ1-1	large	CASSPSTGTEAFF	TGTGCCAGCAGCCCTTCGACGGGCACTGAAGCTTTCTTT
.	TRBV6-5	TRBJ1-1	.	CASSYGGDTEAFF	TGTGCCAGCAGTTACGGGGGGGACACTGAAGCTTTCTTT
TRBD1	TRBV14	TRBJ2-1	.	CASSQEPGQGDNEQFF	TGTGCCAGCAGCCAAGAGCCGGGACAGGGGGACAATGAGCAGTTCTTC
TRBD1	TRBV9	TRBJ1-4	.	CASSVGQGARSEKLFF	TGTGCCAGCAGCGTAGGACAGGGGGCGCGGAGTGAAAAACTGTTTTTT
.	TRBV19	TRBJ1-5	.	CASSIGGAARRNPQHF	TGTGCCAGTAGTATAGGGGGGGCGGCCAGGCGGAATCCCCAGCATTTT
.	TRBV2	TRBJ2-6	.	CASKSSGANVLTF	TGTGCCAGCAAAAGCTCTGGGGCCAACGTCCTGACTTTC
.	TRBV18	TRBJ1-6	.	CASSPKDFPNSPLHF	TGTGCCAGCTCCCCTAAGGACTTCCCGAATTCACCCCTCCACTTT
TRBD1	TRBV5-1	TRBJ2-5	.	CASSLARTGGQETQYF	TGCGCCAGCAGCTTGGCCAGGACAGGGGGACAGGAGACCCAGTACTTC
.	TRBV19	TRBJ1-2	few	CASSTGTVYGYTF	TGTGCCAGTTCCACGGGGACGGTCTATGGCTACACCTTC
.	TRBV4-2	TRBJ1-3	.	CASSQDRSRDRNTIYF	TGTGCCAGCAGCCAAGATAGGAGCAGGGACCGAAACACCATATATTTT
TRBD1	TRBV10-3	TRBJ2-7	.	CAISESGTGVGEQYF	TGTGCCATCAGTGAGTCCGGGACAGGGGTCGGCGAGCAGTACTTC
.	TRBV12-2	TRBJ2-1	.	CASRLALTSYYGEQFF	TGTGCAAGTCGCTTAGCCTTGACTAGCTATTATGGTGAGCAGTTCTTC
.	TRBV5-4	TRBJ1-1	.	CASSFGGSGADTEAFF	TGTGCCAGCAGCTTCGGCGGCTCTGGCGCGGACACTGAAGCTTTCTTT
TRBD2	TRBV5-4	TRBJ2-5	.	CASSLPLAGERETQYF	TGTGCCAGCAGCTTGCCTTTAGCGGGAGAACGAGAGACCCAGTACTTC
TRBD1	TRBV7-8	TRBJ1-2	.	CASSISTGSYGYTF	TGTGCCAGCAGCATTTCGACAGGGAGCTATGGCTACACCTTC
TRBD1	TRBV7-6	TRBJ2-7	.	CASSSLRGQGGTHEQYF	TGTGCCAGCAGCTCACTTAGAGGACAGGGCGGAACCCACGAGCAGTACTTC
TRBD1	TRBV5-1	TRBJ1-3	.	CASSRQGDGNTIYF	TGCGCCAGCAGCCGACAGGGCGATGGAAACACCATATATTTT